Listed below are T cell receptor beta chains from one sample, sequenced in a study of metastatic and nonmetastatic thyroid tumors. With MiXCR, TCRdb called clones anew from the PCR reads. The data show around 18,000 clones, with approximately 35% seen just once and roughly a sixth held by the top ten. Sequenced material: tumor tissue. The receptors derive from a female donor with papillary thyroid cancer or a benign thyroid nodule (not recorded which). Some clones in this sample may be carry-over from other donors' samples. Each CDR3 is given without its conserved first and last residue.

cdr3_aa: SLTGTSGSEQY
v_call: TRBV20-1
j_call: TRBJ2-7

cdr3_aa: ASSDPGDNSPLH
v_call: TRBV10-2
j_call: TRBJ1-6

cdr3_aa: ASVDRGRNTIY
v_call: TRBV12-3/TRBV12-4
j_call: TRBJ1-3

cdr3_aa: ASSWGTGNTIY
v_call: TRBV5-5
j_call: TRBJ1-3

cdr3_aa: ASSQELAASPLH
v_call: TRBV14
j_call: TRBJ1-6

cdr3_aa: ASSYSGPNVLT
v_call: TRBV6-5
j_call: TRBJ2-6

cdr3_aa: ASSYSNRDRGQTDTQY
v_call: TRBV6-5
j_call: TRBJ2-3

cdr3_aa: ASSRTGKNEKLF
v_call: TRBV28
j_call: TRBJ1-4

cdr3_aa: SASPGNTIY
v_call: TRBV20-1
j_call: TRBJ1-3

cdr3_aa: ASSQGSDPWGGNTIY
v_call: TRBV3-1
j_call: TRBJ1-3

cdr3_aa: AISPPFAATNYGYT
v_call: TRBV10-3
j_call: TRBJ1-2

cdr3_aa: AWAARWVETQY
v_call: TRBV30
j_call: TRBJ2-5

cdr3_aa: ASSQPGVDRGNGYT
v_call: TRBV4-1
j_call: TRBJ1-2

cdr3_aa: ASSVGLAGGFDTQY
v_call: TRBV9
j_call: TRBJ2-3

cdr3_aa: ASSMTSGMIGDTQY
v_call: TRBV5-1
j_call: TRBJ2-3

cdr3_aa: ASSERTMNTEAF
v_call: TRBV6-1
j_call: TRBJ1-1

cdr3_aa: ASSQGRRTSTDTQY
v_call: TRBV3-1
j_call: TRBJ2-3

cdr3_aa: ASSVAGGNNEQF
v_call: TRBV9
j_call: TRBJ2-1

cdr3_aa: ATSDAGLAGGNEQF
v_call: TRBV24-1
j_call: TRBJ2-1

cdr3_aa: ASSELRGANTEAF
v_call: TRBV2
j_call: TRBJ1-1

cdr3_aa: SARMGARQETQY
v_call: TRBV20-1
j_call: TRBJ2-5

cdr3_aa: SVRTYRGPDQPQH
v_call: TRBV20-1
j_call: TRBJ1-5

cdr3_aa: ASSFYQAGELF
v_call: TRBV7-2
j_call: TRBJ2-2

cdr3_aa: ASYQRERINRPNTGELF
v_call: TRBV11-2
j_call: TRBJ2-2

cdr3_aa: ASSSAGSYEQY
v_call: TRBV6-1
j_call: TRBJ2-7

cdr3_aa: ASSLAGNTEAF
v_call: TRBV11-3
j_call: TRBJ1-1

cdr3_aa: ASSPFGRANNSPLH
v_call: TRBV27
j_call: TRBJ1-6

cdr3_aa: ASSETSGSSYEQY
v_call: TRBV10-2
j_call: TRBJ2-7

cdr3_aa: ASSRNRGGSPLH
v_call: TRBV14
j_call: TRBJ1-6

cdr3_aa: SARRGQGDFYT
v_call: TRBV20-1
j_call: TRBJ1-2

cdr3_aa: ASSVGTGESPLH
v_call: TRBV2
j_call: TRBJ1-6

cdr3_aa: ASSLLRGEQY
v_call: TRBV28
j_call: TRBJ2-7

cdr3_aa: SAGQGAYEQY
v_call: TRBV20-1
j_call: TRBJ2-7

cdr3_aa: ASSVQAPYNSPLH
v_call: TRBV6-1
j_call: TRBJ1-6

cdr3_aa: DSRQGRLARDTQY
v_call: TRBV27
j_call: TRBJ2-3

cdr3_aa: ASSPGTYEQY
v_call: TRBV28
j_call: TRBJ2-7

cdr3_aa: ASSLSGGSGGPQH
v_call: TRBV27
j_call: TRBJ1-5

cdr3_aa: ASSHLNEQF
v_call: TRBV6-1
j_call: TRBJ2-1

cdr3_aa: ASSLALNRQGAWADTQY
v_call: TRBV7-2
j_call: TRBJ2-3

cdr3_aa: ATSLKEYGYT
v_call: TRBV7-9
j_call: TRBJ1-2

cdr3_aa: ASSQGYNEQF
v_call: TRBV4-1
j_call: TRBJ2-1

cdr3_aa: ASSYGQNSPLH
v_call: TRBV6-5
j_call: TRBJ1-6

cdr3_aa: ASSLDVGEQY
v_call: TRBV5-6
j_call: TRBJ2-7

cdr3_aa: AISGGAREPQH
v_call: TRBV10-3
j_call: TRBJ1-5

cdr3_aa: ASSSIYGTRTDTQY
v_call: TRBV7-2
j_call: TRBJ2-3

cdr3_aa: ASSVVRGFNTEAF
v_call: TRBV2
j_call: TRBJ1-1

cdr3_aa: ASSSQWNTEAF
v_call: TRBV27
j_call: TRBJ1-1

cdr3_aa: SAPPPRGDTYHGYT
v_call: TRBV20-1
j_call: TRBJ1-2

cdr3_aa: ASSGDRGAAGELF
v_call: TRBV12-3/TRBV12-4
j_call: TRBJ2-2

cdr3_aa: ASRTGVLETQY
v_call: TRBV5-1
j_call: TRBJ2-5

cdr3_aa: ASSSGLAGGWTYEQY
v_call: TRBV7-8
j_call: TRBJ2-7

cdr3_aa: ASSYSSSGIAKNIQY
v_call: TRBV6-2/TRBV6-3
j_call: TRBJ2-4

cdr3_aa: ASSQDSAGGLGTQY
v_call: TRBV4-1
j_call: TRBJ2-3

cdr3_aa: ASSKSSGRAVDTQY
v_call: TRBV11-2
j_call: TRBJ2-3